The source of this T cell receptor (beta chain) is a study of blood T cell repertoires in COVID-19. The overall study: Samples came from the United States, Italy and Spain, spanning acute and convalescent COVID-19. From T cells, B-cell-depleted T cells, or PBMCs came the material, which was cDNA or gDNA.

Germline V gene lookup returns CDR1 SGHDN and CDR2 FVKESK. Losses at the gene ends were 5 bases for V and 4 bases for J; bases not matched to a gene: 15. The CDR3 spans 17 residues. Under the authors' procedure: Using reference gene primer amplification, nucleated cell counts were estimated. Sequencing used immunoSEQ multiplex PCR; TCRdb keeps in-frame clones, though not all of them. V, J and clone size reflect that table, while D and trimming were determined from the DNA. The sample has around 120,000 clones; roughly 80% are singletons. This chain links TRBV14 with TRBJ2-5, with 8 bases aligning to TRBD1. Sequencing used peripheral blood. This sequence was found in a man aged 45-65 years with acute or convalescent COVID-19. DNA for the CDR3: TGTGCCAGCAGCTCCCGAGGCTGGACAGGGTGGGGAGAGACCCAGTACTTC. It is translated as CASSSRGWTGWGETQYF.